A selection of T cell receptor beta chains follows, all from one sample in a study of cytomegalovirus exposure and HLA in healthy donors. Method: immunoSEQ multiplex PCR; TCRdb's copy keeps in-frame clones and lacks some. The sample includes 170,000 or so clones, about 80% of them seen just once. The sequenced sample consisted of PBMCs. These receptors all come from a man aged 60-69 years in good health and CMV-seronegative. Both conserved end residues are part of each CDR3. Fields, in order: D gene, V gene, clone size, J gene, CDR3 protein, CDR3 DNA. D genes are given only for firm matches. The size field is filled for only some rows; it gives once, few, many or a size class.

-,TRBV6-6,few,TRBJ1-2,CASSPPQTEGYGYTF,TGTGCCAGCAGTCCTCCCCAGACGGAGGGGTATGGCTACACCTTC
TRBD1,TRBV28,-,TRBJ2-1,CASSPLRQGQGYEQFF,TGTGCCAGCAGTCCCCTAAGACAGGGACAGGGATATGAGCAGTTCTTC
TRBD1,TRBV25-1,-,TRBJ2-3,CASSAVPGQGGGTDTQYF,TGTGCCAGCAGCGCAGTCCCGGGACAGGGGGGTGGCACAGATACGCAGTATTTT
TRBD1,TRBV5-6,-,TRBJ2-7,CASSLDRATFYEQYF,TGTGCCAGCAGCCTGGACAGGGCTACCTTCTACGAGCAGTACTTC
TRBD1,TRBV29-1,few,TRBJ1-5,CSARQGNQPQHF,TGCAGCGCAAGACAGGGGAATCAGCCCCAGCATTTT
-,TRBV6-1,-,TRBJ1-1,CASSARGPEAFF,TGTGCCAGCAGTGCTCGCGGGCCTGAAGCTTTCTTT
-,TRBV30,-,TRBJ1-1,CAQSRGTTEAFF,TGTGCCCAGAGTCGGGGTACGACTGAAGCTTTCTTT
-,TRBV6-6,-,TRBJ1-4,CASSYRGNEKLFF,TGTGCCAGCAGTTACCGGGGGAATGAAAAACTGTTTTTT
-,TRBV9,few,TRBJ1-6,CASSVGTVGFFSPLHF,TGTGCCAGCAGCGTAGGGACAGTCGGATTTTTTTCACCCCTCCACTTT
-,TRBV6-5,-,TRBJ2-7,CASSLLGEVNEQYF,TGTGCCAGCAGCCTACTAGGGGAGGTCAACGAGCAGTACTTC
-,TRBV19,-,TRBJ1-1,CASSVSGTINTEAFF,TGTGCCAGTAGTGTTTCCGGGACAATCAACACTGAAGCTTTCTTT
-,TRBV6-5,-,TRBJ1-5,CASRQGVGQPQHF,TGTGCCAGCAGACAGGGCGTTGGGCAGCCCCAGCATTTT
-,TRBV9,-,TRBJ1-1,CASSVRLIRDEAFF,TGTGCCAGCAGCGTACGATTAATCCGAGATGAAGCTTTCTTT
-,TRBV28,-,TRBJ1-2,CASTPPGFYYGYTF,TGTGCCAGCACCCCCCCAGGGTTTTACTATGGCTACACCTTC